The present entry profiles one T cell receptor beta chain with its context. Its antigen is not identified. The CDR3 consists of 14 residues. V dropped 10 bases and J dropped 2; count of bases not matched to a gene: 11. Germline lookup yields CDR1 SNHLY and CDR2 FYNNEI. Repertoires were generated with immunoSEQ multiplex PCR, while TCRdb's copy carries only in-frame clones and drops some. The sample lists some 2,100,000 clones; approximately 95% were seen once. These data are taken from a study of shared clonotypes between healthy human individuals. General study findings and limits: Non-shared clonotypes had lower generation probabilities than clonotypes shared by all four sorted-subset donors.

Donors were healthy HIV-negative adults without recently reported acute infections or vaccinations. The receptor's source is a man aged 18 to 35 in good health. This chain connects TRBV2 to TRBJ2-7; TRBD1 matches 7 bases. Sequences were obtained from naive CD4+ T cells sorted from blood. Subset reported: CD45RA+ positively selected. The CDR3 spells CATTKVQGTYEQYF. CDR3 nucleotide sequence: TGTGCCACCACGAAGGTACAGGGGACCTACGAGCAGTACTTC. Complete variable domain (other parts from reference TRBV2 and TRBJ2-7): EPEVTQTPSHQVTQMGQEVILRCVPISNHLYFYWYRQILGQKVEFLVSFYNNEISEKSEIFDDQFSVERPDGSNFTLKIRSTKLEDSAMYFCATTKVQGTYEQYFGPGTRLTVT.